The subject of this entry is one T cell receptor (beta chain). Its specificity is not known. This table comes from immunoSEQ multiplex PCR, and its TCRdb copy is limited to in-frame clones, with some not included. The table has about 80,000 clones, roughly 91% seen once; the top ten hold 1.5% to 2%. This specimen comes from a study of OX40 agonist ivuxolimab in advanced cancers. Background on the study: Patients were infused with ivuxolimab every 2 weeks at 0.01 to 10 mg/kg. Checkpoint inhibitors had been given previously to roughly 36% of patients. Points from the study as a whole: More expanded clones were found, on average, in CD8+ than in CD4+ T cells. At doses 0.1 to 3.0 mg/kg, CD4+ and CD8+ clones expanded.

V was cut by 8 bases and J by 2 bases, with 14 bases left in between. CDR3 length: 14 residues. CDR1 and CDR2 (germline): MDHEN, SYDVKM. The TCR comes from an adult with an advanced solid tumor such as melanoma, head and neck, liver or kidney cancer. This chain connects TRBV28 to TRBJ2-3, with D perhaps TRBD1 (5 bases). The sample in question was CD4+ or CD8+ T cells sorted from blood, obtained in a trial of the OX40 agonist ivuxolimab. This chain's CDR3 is CASGDRPFTDTQYF. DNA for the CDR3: TGTGCCAGCGGTGACAGACCTTTCACAGATACGCAGTATTTT.